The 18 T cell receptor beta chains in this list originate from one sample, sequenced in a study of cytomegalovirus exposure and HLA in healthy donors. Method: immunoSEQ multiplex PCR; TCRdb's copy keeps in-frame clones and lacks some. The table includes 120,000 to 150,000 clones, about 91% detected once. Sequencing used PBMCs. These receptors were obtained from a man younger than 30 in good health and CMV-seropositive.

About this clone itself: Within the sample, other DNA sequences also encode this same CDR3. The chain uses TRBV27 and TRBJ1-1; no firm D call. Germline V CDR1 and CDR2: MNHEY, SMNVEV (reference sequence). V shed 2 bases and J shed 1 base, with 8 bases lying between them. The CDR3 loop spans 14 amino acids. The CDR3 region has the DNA TGTGCCAGCAGTTTACTCGGCGGGAACACTGAAGCTTTCTTT. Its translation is CASSLLGGNTEAFF.

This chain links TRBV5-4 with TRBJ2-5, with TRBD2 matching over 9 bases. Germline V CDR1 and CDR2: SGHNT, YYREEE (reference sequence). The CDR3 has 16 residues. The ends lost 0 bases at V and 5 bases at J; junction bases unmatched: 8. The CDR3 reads CASSLAGSGGGETQYF. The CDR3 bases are TGTGCCAGCAGCTTGGCGGGTAGCGGGGGAGGGGAGACCCAGTACTTC.

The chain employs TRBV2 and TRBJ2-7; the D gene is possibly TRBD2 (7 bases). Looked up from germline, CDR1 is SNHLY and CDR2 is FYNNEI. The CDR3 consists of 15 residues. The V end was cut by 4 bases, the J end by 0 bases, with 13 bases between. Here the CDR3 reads CASSAAGGLSYEQYF. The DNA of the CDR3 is TGTGCCAGCAGTGCGGCCGGGGGGCTCTCCTACGAGCAGTACTTC. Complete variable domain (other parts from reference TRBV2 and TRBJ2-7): EPEVTQTPSHQVTQMGQEVILRCVPISNHLYFYWYRQILGQKVEFLVSFYNNEISEKSEIFDDQFSVERPDGSNFTLKIRSTKLEDSAMYFCASSAAGGLSYEQYFGPGTRLTVT.

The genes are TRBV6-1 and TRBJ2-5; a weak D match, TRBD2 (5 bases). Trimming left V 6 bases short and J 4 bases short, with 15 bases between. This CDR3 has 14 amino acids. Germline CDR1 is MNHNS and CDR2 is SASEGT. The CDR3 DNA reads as TGTGCCAGCAGGGAGCCAGGACTGCGAGAGACCCAGTACTTC. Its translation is CASREPGLRETQYF.

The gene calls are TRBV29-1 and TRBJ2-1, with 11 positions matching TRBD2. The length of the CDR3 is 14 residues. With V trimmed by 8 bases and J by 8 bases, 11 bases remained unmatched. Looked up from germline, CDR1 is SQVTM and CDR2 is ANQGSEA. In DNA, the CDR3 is TGCAGCTTAGGACTAGCGGGTCGAGGCCATGAGCAGTTCTTC. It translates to CSLGLAGRGHEQFF.

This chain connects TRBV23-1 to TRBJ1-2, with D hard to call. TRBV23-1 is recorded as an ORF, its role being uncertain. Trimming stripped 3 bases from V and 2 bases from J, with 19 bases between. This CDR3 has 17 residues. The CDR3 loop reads CASSQDSWALWNYGYTF. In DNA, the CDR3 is TGCGCCAGCAGTCAGGATAGTTGGGCGCTTTGGAACTATGGCTACACCTTC.

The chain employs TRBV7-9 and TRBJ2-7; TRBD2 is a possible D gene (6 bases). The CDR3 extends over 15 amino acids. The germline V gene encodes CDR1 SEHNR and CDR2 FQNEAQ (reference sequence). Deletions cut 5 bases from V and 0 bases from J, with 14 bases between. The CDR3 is CASSPLGGSSYEQYF. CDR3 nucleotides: TGTGCCAGCAGCCCCCTCGGAGGGAGCTCCTACGAGCAGTACTTC.

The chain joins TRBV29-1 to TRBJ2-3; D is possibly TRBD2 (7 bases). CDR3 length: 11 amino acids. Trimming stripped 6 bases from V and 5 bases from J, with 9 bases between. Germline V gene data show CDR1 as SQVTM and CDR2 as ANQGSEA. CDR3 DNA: TGCAGCGTGAGGGGGGGAGATACGCAGTATTTT. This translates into CSVRGGDTQYF.

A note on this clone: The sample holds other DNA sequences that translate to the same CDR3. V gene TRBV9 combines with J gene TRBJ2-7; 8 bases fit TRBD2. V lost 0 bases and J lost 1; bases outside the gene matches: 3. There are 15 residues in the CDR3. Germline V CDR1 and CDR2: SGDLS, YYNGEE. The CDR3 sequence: CASSVGAGGSYEQYF. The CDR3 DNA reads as TGTGCCAGCAGCGTAGGGGCGGGAGGATCCTACGAGCAGTACTTC.

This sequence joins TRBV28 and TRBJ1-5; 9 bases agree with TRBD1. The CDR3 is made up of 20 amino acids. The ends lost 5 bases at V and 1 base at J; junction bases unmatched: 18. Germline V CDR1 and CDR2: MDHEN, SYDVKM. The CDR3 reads CASSLVIGFFGTGSNQPQHF. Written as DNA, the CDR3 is TGTGCCAGCAGTCTAGTAATAGGCTTCTTTGGGACAGGGAGCAATCAGCCCCAGCATTTT.

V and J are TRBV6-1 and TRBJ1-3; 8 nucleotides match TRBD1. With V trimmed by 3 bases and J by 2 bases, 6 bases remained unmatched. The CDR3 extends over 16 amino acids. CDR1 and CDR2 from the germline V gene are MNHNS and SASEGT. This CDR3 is CASSDLGQGAGNTIYF. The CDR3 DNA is TGTGCCAGCAGTGATTTAGGACAGGGAGCTGGAAACACCATATATTTT.

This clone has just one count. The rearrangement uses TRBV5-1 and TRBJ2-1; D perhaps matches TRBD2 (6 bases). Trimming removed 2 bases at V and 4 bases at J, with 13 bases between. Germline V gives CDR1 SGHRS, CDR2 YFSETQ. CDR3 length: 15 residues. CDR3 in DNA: TGCGCCAGCAGCTTAGACCTAAGCGGGTACAATGAGCAGTTCTTC. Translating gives CASSLDLSGYNEQFF.

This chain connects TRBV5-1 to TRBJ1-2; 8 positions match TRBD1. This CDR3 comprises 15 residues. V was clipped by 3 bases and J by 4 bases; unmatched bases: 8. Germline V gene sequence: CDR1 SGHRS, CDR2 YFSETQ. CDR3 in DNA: TGCGCCAGCAGCTCAGACAGGGGTGAGAGCTATGGCTACACCTTC. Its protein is CASSSDRGESYGYTF.

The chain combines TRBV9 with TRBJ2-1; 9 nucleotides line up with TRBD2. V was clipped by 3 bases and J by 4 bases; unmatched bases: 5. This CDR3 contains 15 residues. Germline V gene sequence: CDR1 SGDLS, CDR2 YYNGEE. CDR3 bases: TGTGCCAGCAGCGCCCGACTAGCGGTGTACAATGAGCAGTTCTTC. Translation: CASSARLAVYNEQFF.

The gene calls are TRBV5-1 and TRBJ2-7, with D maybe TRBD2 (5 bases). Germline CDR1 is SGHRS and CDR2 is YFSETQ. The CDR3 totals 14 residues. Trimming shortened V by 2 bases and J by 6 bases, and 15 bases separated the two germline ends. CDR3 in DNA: TGCGCCAGCAGCTTAAGTGGGAGAAACTCCGAGCAGTACTTC. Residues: CASSLSGRNSEQYF.

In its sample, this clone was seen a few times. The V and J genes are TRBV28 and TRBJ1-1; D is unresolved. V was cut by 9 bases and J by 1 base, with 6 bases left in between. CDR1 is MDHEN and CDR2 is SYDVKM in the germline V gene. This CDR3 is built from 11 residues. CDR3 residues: CASESNTEAFF. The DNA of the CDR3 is TGTGCCAGTGAGTCGAACACTGAAGCTTTCTTT.

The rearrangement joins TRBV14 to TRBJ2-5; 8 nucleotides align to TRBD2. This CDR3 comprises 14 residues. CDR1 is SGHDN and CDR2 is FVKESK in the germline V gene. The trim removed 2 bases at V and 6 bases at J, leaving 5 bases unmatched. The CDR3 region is CASSQRGLGQTQYF. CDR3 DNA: TGTGCCAGCAGCCAAAGGGGACTAGGGCAGACCCAGTACTTC.

The CDR3 DNA is TGCGCCAGCAGCCAGGCGAGCGTTCTCTACAATGAGCAGTTCTTC. Its protein product is CASSQASVLYNEQFF. The V gene is TRBV4-1, the J gene TRBJ2-1; D unresolved. Trimming cost V 3 bases and J 3 bases, with 12 bases left between them. CDR3 size: 15 residues. CDR1 is MGHRA and CDR2 is YSYEKL in the germline V gene.